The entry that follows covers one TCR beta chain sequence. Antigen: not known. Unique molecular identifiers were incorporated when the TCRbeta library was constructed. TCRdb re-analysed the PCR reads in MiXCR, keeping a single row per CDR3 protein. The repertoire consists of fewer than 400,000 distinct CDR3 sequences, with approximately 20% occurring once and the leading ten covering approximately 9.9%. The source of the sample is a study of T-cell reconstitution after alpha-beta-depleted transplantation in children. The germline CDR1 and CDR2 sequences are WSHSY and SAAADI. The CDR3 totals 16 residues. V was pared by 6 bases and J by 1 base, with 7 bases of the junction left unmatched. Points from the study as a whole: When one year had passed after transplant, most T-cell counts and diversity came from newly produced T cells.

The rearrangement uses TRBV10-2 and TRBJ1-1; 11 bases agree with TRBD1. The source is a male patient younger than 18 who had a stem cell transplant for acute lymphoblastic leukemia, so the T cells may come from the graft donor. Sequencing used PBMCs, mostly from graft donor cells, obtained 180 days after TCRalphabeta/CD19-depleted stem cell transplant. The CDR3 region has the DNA TGCGCCAGCAGGGGTCCCGGGACAGGGGGGAACACTGAAGCTTTCTTT. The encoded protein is CASRGPGTGGNTEAFF.